This entry lists 28 T cell receptor beta chains sequenced from one sample in a study of cytomegalovirus exposure and HLA in healthy donors. Repertoires were generated with immunoSEQ multiplex PCR, while TCRdb's copy carries only in-frame clones and drops some. The sample carries 200,000 to 300,000 clones, more than 75% recorded once. Source material: PBMCs. The receptor source for this set is a man aged 18 to 29 in good health and CMV-seronegative.

This clone showed up just a few times. The V gene is TRBV7-2, the J gene TRBJ1-2; D is ambiguous. The germline CDR1 and CDR2 sequences are SGHTA and FQGNSA. This CDR3 has 14 residues. The V gene lost 1 base and the J gene lost 7 bases, with 13 bases spanning the gap. This CDR3 is CASSLVEAPTGYTF. CDR3 in DNA: TGTGCCAGCAGCTTAGTAGAGGCGCCGACTGGCTACACCTTC.

Remarks on this clone: This may stem from a read error, because a much larger clone lies one nucleotide away. The CDR3 DNA follows: TGTGCCAGCGGGGGGGCCACAGATACGCAGTATTTT. Encoded protein: CASGGATDTQYF. V gene TRBV5-6 combines with J gene TRBJ2-3; weak D call: TRBD2 (7 bases). Trimming took 7 bases from V and 2 from J, leaving 8 bases between them. The germline V gene encodes CDR1 SGHDT and CDR2 YYEEEE. This CDR3 is 12 amino acids long.

This clone has only a few counts. V usage is TRBV19 and J usage is TRBJ2-6; D may be TRBD2 (6 bases). The CDR3 is made up of 15 amino acids. V was cut by 6 bases and J by 2 bases, with 11 bases left in between. Germline V CDR1 and CDR2: LNHDA, SQIVND (reference sequence). The CDR3 sequence is CASRPGVAGANVLTF. CDR3 nucleotides: TGTGCCAGTAGGCCGGGAGTGGCTGGGGCCAACGTCCTGACTTTC.

The chain has TRBV13 and TRBJ1-1, with 12 positions matching TRBD1. Trimming took 5 bases from V and 6 from J; bases not matched to a gene: 7. Germline CDR1 is PRHDT and CDR2 is FYEKMQ (reference sequence). The CDR3 covers 15 residues. The CDR3 DNA reads as TGTGCCAGCAGCCCGGGACGGGACAGGGGGCCTGAAGCTTTCTTT. Its protein product is CASSPGRDRGPEAFF.

V is TRBV6-6 and J is TRBJ1-2; 7 bases map to TRBD1. The CDR3 has 13 amino acids. The germline V gene has CDR1 MNHNY and CDR2 SVGAGI (reference sequence). V lost 7 bases and J lost 5; bases outside the gene matches: 7. CDR3 sequence (DNA): TGTGCCAGCAACCACCGGGACAGATATGGCTACACCTTC. Protein: CASNHRDRYGYTF.

The chain employs TRBV28 and TRBJ1-4; 8 bases line up with TRBD1. Germline trimming cut 5 bases from V and 4 bases from J; bases unmatched to any gene: 6. The CDR3 contains 15 residues. CDR1 is MDHEN, CDR2 SYDVKM, per germline. The CDR3 region is CASSTRTGSNEKLFF. In DNA form, the CDR3 reads TGTGCCAGCAGTACAAGGACAGGGAGTAATGAAAAACTGTTTTTT.

This clone has a single count. The rearrangement links TRBV4-1 to TRBJ2-7, with 10 bases identical to TRBD1. V trimming: 5 bases; J trimming: 5 bases; junction bases outside the gene matches: 9. The CDR3 loop spans 15 amino acids. The germline CDR1 and CDR2 sequences are MGHRA and YSYEKL. The CDR3 sequence: CASSEAGQGIHEQYF. As DNA, the CDR3 is TGCGCCAGCAGCGAAGCGGGACAGGGGATCCACGAGCAGTACTTC.

J is TRBJ2-7 and V is TRBV6-5; 7 bases map to TRBD1. V shed 6 bases, J shed 4 bases, and the junction held 6 bases outside the gene matches. Germline V lookup: CDR1 MNHEY, CDR2 SVGAGI. This CDR3 comprises 13 residues. CDR3 in DNA: TGTGCCAGCAGGTCTAGGGGGCTGTACGAGCAGTACTTC. Translated, it gives CASRSRGLYEQYF.

The chain employs TRBV20-1 and TRBJ2-1; 11 bases fit TRBD1. Germline-derived CDR1 and CDR2 are DFQATT and SNEGSKA (reference sequence). Unmatched junction bases numbered 5, after V lost 6 bases and J lost 13 bases. CDR3 length: 11 amino acids. The CDR3 DNA sequence: TGCAGTGCAGGACAGGGGGCGAGACAGTTCTTC. It specifies CSAGQGARQFF.

This sequence joins TRBV2 and TRBJ2-7, with D possibly TRBD1 on 6 matching bases. Trimming cost V 3 bases and J 3 bases, with 15 bases left between them. Looked up from germline, CDR1 is SNHLY and CDR2 is FYNNEI. The CDR3 loop spans 15 amino acids. The CDR3, as DNA: TGTGCCAGCAGTGAGTTCAGGGGTAATTTCTACGAGCAGTACTTC. Protein sequence: CASSEFRGNFYEQYF.

This clone showed up just once. The CDR3 sequence is CASSLARMYEQYF. CDR3 coding DNA: TGTGCCAGCAGCCTGGCCCGTATGTACGAGCAGTACTTC. The genes are TRBV5-6 and TRBJ2-7; D unresolved. This CDR3 contains 13 residues. V was trimmed by 4 bases and J by 4 bases, leaving 12 bases between them. Germline assignment: CDR1 SGHDT and CDR2 YYEEEE.

The chain carries TRBV6-6 and TRBJ1-5, with D unclear. CDR1 and CDR2 (germline): MNHNY, SVGAGI (reference sequence). The CDR3 runs 13 residues. V lost 5 bases to trimming and J lost 4 bases, with 9 bases between them. The CDR3 nucleotides read TGTGCCAGCAGTACTGCGGGAAATCAGCCCCAGCATTTT. Protein sequence: CASSTAGNQPQHF.

The chain carries TRBV7-9 and TRBJ1-1; the D is unclear. Trimming removed 5 bases from V and 0 bases from J, with 19 bases in between. This CDR3 comprises 17 residues. CDR1 is SEHNR and CDR2 is FQNEAQ in the germline V gene (reference sequence). The DNA of the CDR3 is TGTGCCAGCAGCCCTCGGTTCGGAGAGGAAATGAACACTGAAGCTTTCTTT. Protein: CASSPRFGEEMNTEAFF.

The chain recombines TRBV27 with TRBJ2-2; TRBD1 matches 12 bases. After removal of 8 bases from V and 8 bases from J, the junction contained 15 bases not matched to a gene. CDR1 is MNHEY, CDR2 SMNVEV, per germline (reference sequence). The CDR3 extends over 17 amino acids. CDR3 DNA sequence: TGTGCCAGCTCTTCCTCCCTGGGACAGGGGGCTTGGGGGGAGCTGTTTTTT. Its protein is CASSSSLGQGAWGELFF.

The chain carries TRBV28 and TRBJ2-4, with D hard to call. The V end was cut by 5 bases, the J end by 6 bases, with 14 bases between. Germline-derived CDR1 and CDR2 are MDHEN and SYDVKM. The CDR3 has 14 residues. The DNA of the CDR3 is TGTGCCAGCAGTCCCCGATCTACGCGAAACATTCAGTACTTC. Protein sequence: CASSPRSTRNIQYF.

As regards this clone: The junction shows a germline mismatch at one end, possibly a read error. This chain joins TRBV7-2 and TRBJ2-7; D is undetermined. CDR3 length equals 14 residues. Germline loops: CDR1 SGHTA, CDR2 FQGNSA. The CDR3 DNA reads TGTGCCAGCAGATTAGACTCTATCTCCTACGAGCAGTACTTC. Amino acids: CASRLDSISYEQYF.

The chain joins TRBV5-4 to TRBJ2-7; 7 bases map to TRBD2. V trimming: 1 base; J trimming: 6 bases; junction bases outside the gene matches: 7. This CDR3 spans 14 amino acids. The germline CDR1 and CDR2 sequences are SGHNT and YYREEE (reference sequence). CDR3 coding DNA: TGTGCCAGCAGCTTGTTGCTAGCGGCGACCGAGCAGTACTTC. Its protein product is CASSLLLAATEQYF.

V usage is TRBV11-3 and J usage is TRBJ1-4; the D gene is possibly TRBD1 (6 bases). CDR1 and CDR2 (germline): SGHNT, YENEEA. The CDR3 is 18 residues long. Trimming left V 5 bases short and J 0 bases short, with 19 bases between. CDR3 region: CASSGSVTTGATNEKLFF. CDR3 nucleotides: TGTGCCAGCAGCGGTTCGGTAACGACAGGCGCAACTAATGAAAAACTGTTTTTT.

The chain has TRBV7-2 and TRBJ1-5; D uncertain. CDR1 and CDR2 from the germline V gene are SGHTA and FQGNSA. CDR3 length equals 13 residues. V was cut by 8 bases and J by 5 bases, with 13 bases left in between. In DNA, the CDR3 is TGTGCCAGCGGCCTGGTTCACGATCAGCCCCAGCATTTT. Encoded protein: CASGLVHDQPQHF.

The gene calls are TRBV23-1 and TRBJ1-2; D gene ambiguous. TRBV23-1 is sorted into the ORF group, with uncertain function. V gave up 4 bases and J gave up 7 bases, with 13 bases separating them. The CDR3 is 13 amino acids. The CDR3 bases are TGCGCCAGCAGTCGGCTAGCGAGGGTTGGCTACACCTTC. Its translation: CASSRLARVGYTF.

This clone was detected only a few times. The V call is TRBV4-1, the J call TRBJ2-7, with D unclear. The V gene lost 0 bases and the J gene lost 7 bases, with 13 bases spanning the gap. This CDR3 comprises 14 residues. Germline V gene data show CDR1 as MGHRA and CDR2 as YSYEKL. CDR3 nucleotide sequence: TGCGCCAGCAGCCAAGATCTTAGCCGACCTGAGCAGTACTTC. Its translation is CASSQDLSRPEQYF.

The chain links TRBV6-1 to TRBJ2-7, with D perhaps TRBD1 (5 bases). CDR1 is MNHNS, CDR2 SASEGT, per germline. The ends were cut back, 7 bases at V and 3 bases at J, with 13 bases in the middle. The CDR3 runs 13 residues. The chain's CDR3 is CASNEAGYYEQYF. The CDR3 DNA sequence: TGTGCCAGCAATGAGGCAGGGTACTACGAGCAGTACTTC.

The J gene is TRBJ1-2, the V gene TRBV19; 10 bases are shared with TRBD1. The CDR3 is made up of 15 amino acids. Per germline, CDR1 LNHDA and CDR2 SQIVND (reference sequence). With 7 bases clipped from V and 2 bases from J, the junction kept 7 bases outside the gene matches. CDR3 sequence: CASTLRTGGNYGYTF. The CDR3 region has the DNA TGTGCCAGTACCTTACGGACAGGGGGGAACTATGGCTACACCTTC.

There are a few counts of this clone. The rearrangement links TRBV7-2 to TRBJ2-3, with D tentatively TRBD2 (6 bases). The CDR3 consists of 14 residues. The germline V gene has CDR1 SGHTA and CDR2 FQGNSA. Trimming took off 4 bases at V and 6 bases at J, with 14 bases between the two ends. The CDR3 protein is CASSSVRGSDTQYF. For the CDR3, the DNA is TGTGCCAGCAGCTCTGTCCGGGGGTCGGATACGCAGTATTTT.

The rearrangement links TRBV9 to TRBJ2-7; D gene unclear. Germline lookup yields CDR1 SGDLS and CDR2 YYNGEE. Trimming removed 3 bases from V and 3 bases from J, with 13 bases in between. The CDR3 extends over 14 amino acids. CDR3 region: CASSETDSVYEQYF. The DNA for the CDR3 is TGTGCCAGCAGCGAAACCGACTCGGTCTACGAGCAGTACTTC. The variable domain in full, with the rest retrieved from reference TRBV9 and TRBJ2-7, is DSGVTQTPKHLITATGQRVTLRCSPRSGDLSVYWYQQSLDQGLQFLIQYYNGEERAKGNILERFSAQQFPDLHSELNLSSLELGDSALYFCASSETDSVYEQYFGPGTRLTVT.

The CDR3: CATRDRNYNEQFF. The CDR3 bases are TGTGCCACCAGGGACAGAAACTACAATGAGCAGTTCTTC. The chain employs TRBV19 and TRBJ2-1; 7 bases match TRBD1. The trim removed 10 bases at V and 3 bases at J, leaving 6 bases unmatched. CDR1 is LNHDA and CDR2 is SQIVND in the germline V gene (reference sequence). CDR3 size: 13 residues.

The table lists this clone with a few counts. The chain combines TRBV6-6 with TRBJ1-2; TRBD1 is a possible D gene (6 bases). The ends were cut back, 7 bases at V and 6 bases at J, with 18 bases in the middle. The CDR3 loop spans 14 amino acids. Germline V gene sequence: CDR1 MNHNY, CDR2 SVGAGI (reference sequence). CDR3 protein: CASIAFTGPDGYTF. The CDR3 nucleotides read TGTGCCAGCATCGCGTTTACAGGGCCCGATGGCTACACCTTC.

The V gene is TRBV7-2, the J gene TRBJ2-2; perhaps TRBD1 as D (6 bases). The length of the CDR3 is 14 residues. Deletions cut 5 bases from V and 7 bases from J, with 14 bases between. Germline V lookup: CDR1 SGHTA, CDR2 FQGNSA. In DNA form, the CDR3 reads TGTGCCAGCAGCAAAAGGACAGATGGCGGGGAGCTGTTTTTT. This translates into CASSKRTDGGELFF.